The clone carrying this T cell receptor (beta chain) was counted between two and nine times. V was trimmed by 4 bases and J by 4 bases, leaving 10 bases between them. CDR3 length: 13 amino acids. CDR1 and CDR2 (germline): SNHLY, FYNNEI. The source of the sample is a study of blood T cell repertoires in COVID-19. The assay was immunoSEQ multiplex PCR, and TCRdb's table has in-frame clones only and misses some. The sample records 400,000 to 550,000 clones, 70% to 90% being singletons. Sequenced sample: PBMCs or T cells enriched from blood (not recorded which). The origin of this receptor is a woman aged 18-29 years with acute COVID-19. The chain has TRBV2 and TRBJ1-1; a possible D gene is TRBD1 (6 bases). The CDR3 bases are TGTGCCAGCAGTGGACAGGACAGCACTGAAGCTTTCTTT. Amino acid sequence: CASSGQDSTEAFF.